Each of the 10 T cell receptor beta chains below was sequenced from the same sample in a study of cytomegalovirus exposure and HLA in healthy donors. The PCR was carried out with 60 Vbeta primers and 13 Jbeta primers. The method was immunoSEQ multiplex PCR; TCRdb's version includes in-frame clones alone and lacks a portion of them. The sample holds 170,000 or so clones; 75% to 85% are singletons and the top ten take 0.65%. Material: PBMCs. These receptors came from a boy between 10 and 17 years old in good health and CMV-seronegative.

V is TRBV7-9 and J is TRBJ1-2; D is unclear. Germline CDR1 is SEHNR and CDR2 is FQNEAQ (reference sequence). This CDR3 has 14 amino acids. The V gene lost 5 bases and the J gene lost 6 bases, with 16 bases spanning the gap. The CDR3 DNA reads as TGTGCCAGCAGCCAAAAAGGGAGTTTGGATGGCTACACCTTC. Translating it yields CASSQKGSLDGYTF.

The rearrangement links TRBV11-2 to TRBJ1-4; TRBD1 might be the D (5 bases). V was cut by 3 bases and J by 4 bases, with 12 bases left in between. This CDR3 has 15 residues. Germline V gene data show CDR1 as SGHAT and CDR2 as FQNNGV. The CDR3 sequence is CASSLEGRDNEKLFF. As DNA, the CDR3 is TGTGCCAGCAGCTTGGAGGGACGGGATAATGAAAAACTGTTTTTT.

V usage is TRBV6-6 and J usage is TRBJ1-1, with D uncertain. This CDR3 region has 14 residues. Germline-derived CDR1 and CDR2 are MNHNY and SVGAGI (reference sequence). The V end was cut by 6 bases, the J end by 3 bases, with 14 bases between. CDR3 residues: CASSNGVWDTEAFF. The CDR3, as DNA: TGTGCCAGCAGCAACGGGGTTTGGGACACTGAAGCTTTCTTT.

This clone was found a few times. V gene TRBV5-4 combines with J gene TRBJ2-7; maybe TRBD1 (5 bases). The CDR3 has 15 amino acids. Germline V gene data show CDR1 as SGHNT and CDR2 as YYREEE (reference sequence). The germline V and J ends were trimmed by 0 bases and 3 bases, with 13 bases remaining between them. CDR3 nucleotides: TGTGCCAGCAGCTTGGGAAGGGGTCCCATCTACGAGCAGTACTTC. Translated, it gives CASSLGRGPIYEQYF.

The chain has TRBV4-3 and TRBJ1-1, with 8 nucleotides matching TRBD1. Germline CDR1 reads LGHNA; CDR2 reads YSLEER. CDR3 length: 14 residues. With V trimmed by 6 bases and J by 1 base, 4 bases remained unmatched. CDR3 sequence reads: CASSLDRANTEAFF. Here the CDR3 DNA reads TGCGCCAGCAGTCTGGACAGGGCGAACACTGAAGCTTTCTTT.

This chain links TRBV5-1 with TRBJ1-2; 9 bases match TRBD1. The CDR3 runs to 15 residues. Germline CDR1 is SGHRS and CDR2 is YFSETQ. V gave up 3 bases and J gave up 8 bases; unmatched junction bases: 11. CDR3 protein: CASSSPGQGLRGYTF. The DNA of the CDR3 is TGCGCCAGCAGCTCCCCGGGACAGGGTTTGCGGGGCTACACCTTC.

The CDR3 DNA follows: TGTGCCAGCAGCGTAGCCAGCGTGCCGAGGGGGAATGAGCAGTTCTTC. Protein product: CASSVASVPRGNEQFF. V and J are TRBV9 and TRBJ2-1; TRBD1 might be the D (6 bases). V gave up 0 bases and J gave up 7 bases, with 17 bases separating them. The CDR3 is 16 amino acids. CDR1 is SGDLS and CDR2 is YYNGEE in the germline V gene.

The rearrangement links TRBV6-4 to TRBJ1-6; unclear D gene. Germline V gene sequence: CDR1 MRHNA, CDR2 SNTAGT. Trimming removed 0 bases from V and 5 bases from J, with 8 bases in between. This CDR3 is built from 15 residues. CDR3 DNA sequence: TGTGCCAGCAGTGACTCGATCAGGAATAATTCACCCCTCCACTTT. Protein sequence: CASSDSIRNNSPLHF.

This clone is a singleton in its sample. J is TRBJ2-7 and V is TRBV7-9, with 8 bases matching TRBD2. CDR3 size: 16 residues. Trimming at V came to 3 bases and at J to 8 bases, leaving 15 bases not matched to a gene. Germline assignment: CDR1 SEHNR and CDR2 FQNEAQ (reference sequence). The CDR3 nucleotides read TGTGCCAGCAGCTTTAACAGCGGGAGTAGGGCTGGGAAGCAGTACTTC. This translates into CASSFNSGSRAGKQYF.

The table lists this clone with a few counts. V usage is TRBV19 and J usage is TRBJ2-3; TRBD1 agrees at 7 bases. With 3 bases clipped from V and 6 bases from J, the junction kept 9 bases outside the gene matches. Germline loops: CDR1 LNHDA, CDR2 SQIVND (reference sequence). CDR3 length: 15 amino acids. This CDR3 reads CASSIGQGTADTQYF. The CDR3 DNA sequence: TGTGCCAGTAGTATTGGGCAGGGGACAGCGGATACGCAGTATTTT.